These 11 T cell receptor beta chains share one sample of origin, sequenced in a study of cytomegalovirus exposure and HLA in healthy donors. The PCR used 60 Vbeta and 13 Jbeta primers. Profiling relied on immunoSEQ multiplex PCR, and the TCRdb table lists in-frame clones only, not all of them. The table lists approximately 150,000 clones, around three quarters of them singletons, with roughly 5.6% in the top ten. Sequencing was carried out using PBMCs. All receptors come from a middle-aged woman in good health and CMV-seropositive.

The chain recombines TRBV5-6 with TRBJ2-1; TRBD2 matches at 11 bases. Germline CDR1 and CDR2: SGHDT and YYEEEE. The junction had 12 bases not matched to a gene; V was cut back by 3 bases and J by 10 bases. The CDR3 covers 16 residues. CDR3 sequence reads: CASSWGTSGHVREQFF. In DNA, the CDR3 is TGTGCCAGCAGCTGGGGGACTAGCGGACATGTCAGGGAGCAGTTCTTC.

The chain combines TRBV25-1 with TRBJ2-3, with D maybe TRBD2 (5 bases). Germline V gives CDR1 MGHDK, CDR2 SYGVNS. The CDR3 extends over 14 amino acids. Trimming removed 4 bases at V and 2 bases at J, with 10 bases between. The CDR3 reads CASSGGLSTDTQYF. The CDR3 DNA follows: TGTGCCAGCAGTGGCGGACTCTCCACAGATACGCAGTATTTT.

The chain couples TRBV5-4 to TRBJ2-3; 10 positions agree with TRBD2. Trimming took 4 bases from V and 3 from J; bases not matched to a gene: 5. The CDR3 spans 15 residues. CDR1 SGHNT and CDR2 YYREEE come from the germline V gene (reference sequence). The CDR3 sequence is CASSRGLAETDTQYF. In DNA form, the CDR3 reads TGTGCCAGCAGCCGAGGACTAGCGGAAACAGATACGCAGTATTTT.

The chain is built from TRBV6-1 and TRBJ2-7, with TRBD1 matching over 10 bases. Germline V gene sequence: CDR1 MNHNS, CDR2 SASEGT. The V gene end was trimmed by 3 bases and the J gene end by 2 bases; junction bases not matched to a gene: 7. The CDR3 sequence is 16 residues long. CDR3: CASSEHGTGDPYEQYF. The DNA of the CDR3 is TGTGCCAGCAGTGAGCACGGGACAGGGGACCCCTACGAGCAGTACTTC.

V and J are TRBV15 and TRBJ2-7; TRBD1 aligns across 7 bases. V lost 3 bases, J lost 6 bases, and 2 bases stayed unmatched. The CDR3 contains 12 residues. In germline, CDR1 is LNHNV, CDR2 YYDKDF (reference sequence). The CDR3 is CATSRAGGEQYF. The DNA for the CDR3 is TGTGCCACCAGCAGGGCAGGGGGCGAGCAGTACTTC.

The rearrangement links TRBV7-2 to TRBJ2-3; D not certain. Germline loops: CDR1 SGHTA, CDR2 FQGNSA. Trimming took off 2 bases at V and 0 bases at J, with 9 bases between the two ends. There are 15 residues in the CDR3. CDR3 sequence reads: CASSLSLLSTDTQYF. The DNA of the CDR3 is TGTGCCAGCAGCTTATCTTTACTAAGCACAGATACGCAGTATTTT.

The V gene is TRBV2, the J gene TRBJ2-7; TRBD2 matches at 8 bases. J lost 9 bases, V lost 8 bases, and 15 bases had no gene match. The CDR3 totals 14 residues. CDR1 SNHLY and CDR2 FYNNEI come from the germline V gene. The CDR3 nucleotides read TGTGCCAGCTCCCCGGGGGGGGACGCCGGGGGGCAGTACTTC. This gives the protein CASSPGGDAGGQYF.

This chain joins TRBV19 and TRBJ1-3; tentatively, D is TRBD1 (5 bases). From germline, CDR1 is LNHDA and CDR2 SQIVND (reference sequence). With 3 bases removed from V and 9 bases from J, the gap between germline ends came to 9 bases. The length of the CDR3 is 12 residues. The CDR3: CASSIWDSTIYF. The CDR3 DNA sequence: TGTGCCAGTAGTATTTGGGACTCCACCATATATTTT.

The rearrangement joins TRBV27 to TRBJ2-6; no definite D call. The germline V gene encodes CDR1 MNHEY and CDR2 SMNVEV (reference sequence). This CDR3 is 13 amino acids long. V lost 8 bases, J lost 4 bases, and 9 bases lay in between. CDR3 DNA sequence: TGTGCCAGCTCCCCCTTAGGGGCCAACGTCCTGACTTTC. Its protein is CASSPLGANVLTF.

The V and J genes are TRBV18 and TRBJ1-4; D remains unclear. CDR1 KGHSH and CDR2 LQKENI come from the germline V gene. Trimming took 3 bases from V and 3 from J, leaving 5 bases between them. The CDR3 length is 13 residues. The CDR3: CASSPRANEKLFF. Written as DNA, the CDR3 is TGTGCCAGCTCACCTCGGGCTAATGAAAAACTGTTTTTT.

This clone came up once. V usage is TRBV7-6 and J usage is TRBJ2-3, with TRBD2 identical over 11 bases. The V gene's germline CDR1 is SGHVS and CDR2 FNYEAQ. CDR3 size: 15 residues. The J segment lost 3 bases and the V segment lost 4 bases, leaving 3 bases of the junction unmatched. DNA of the CDR3: TGTGCCAGCAGCTCCCGGACTAGCGGGACAGATACGCAGTATTTT. Translating gives CASSSRTSGTDTQYF.